Below, 13 T cell receptor beta chains from the same sample are listed, as sequenced in a study of blood T cell repertoires in COVID-19. Some clones are missing from TCRdb's copy, which holds only in-frame ones; the method was immunoSEQ multiplex PCR. The table has 200,000 to 250,000 clones, just over 85% seen once. The sample was peripheral blood. All receptors come from a man between 18 and 29 years old with active or convalescent COVID-19.

This clone was seen just once. V and J are TRBV10-3 and TRBJ2-5; 9 nucleotides align to TRBD2. Trimming at V came to 8 bases and at J to 4 bases, leaving 8 bases not matched to a gene. There are 14 residues in the CDR3. Looked up from germline, CDR1 is ENHRY and CDR2 is SYGVKD. In DNA, the CDR3 is TGTGCCATCGGCGTAGCGGGAGTGGGAGAGACCCAGTACTTC. Amino acid sequence: CAIGVAGVGETQYF.

V is TRBV27 and J is TRBJ1-1, with TRBD1 identical over 7 bases. Looked up from germline, CDR1 is MNHEY and CDR2 is SMNVEV (reference sequence). This CDR3 spans 16 amino acids. V shed 1 base, J shed 5 bases, and the junction held 10 bases outside the gene matches. The CDR3 nucleotides are TGTGCCAGCAGTTTATGGGCAGGGGGTTCCCTGACTGAAGCTTTCTTT. Amino acid sequence: CASSLWAGGSLTEAFF.

V gene TRBV28 combines with J gene TRBJ1-2; maybe TRBD1 (5 bases). The CDR3 consists of 12 residues. Between the trimmed V and J ends, which lost 1 base and 7 bases, there was a span of 7 bases. Germline values: CDR1 MDHEN, CDR2 SYDVKM. The CDR3 nucleotides are TGTGCCAGCAGTTTATCGGGGGGTGGCTACACCTTC. It specifies CASSLSGGGYTF.

This sequence joins TRBV9 and TRBJ2-1; 8 nucleotides align to TRBD2. This CDR3 comprises 15 residues. V lost 2 bases to trimming and J lost 8 bases; unmatched junction nucleotides: 9. Germline V lookup: CDR1 SGDLS, CDR2 YYNGEE. CDR3 coding DNA: TGTGCCAGCAGCGTTACGAGCGGGAGAGAGGATGAGCAGTTCTTC. Its protein is CASSVTSGREDEQFF.

The chain carries TRBV27 and TRBJ2-7, with 8 positions matching TRBD1. The CDR3 totals 15 residues. Trimming cost V 5 bases and J 4 bases; bases outside gene matches: 10. The V gene's germline CDR1 is MNHEY and CDR2 SMNVEV (reference sequence). The CDR3 region has the DNA TGTGCCAGCAGTCCATTACAGGGGGTTCGTTACGAGCAGTACTTC. As protein: CASSPLQGVRYEQYF.

This clone was seen a handful of times. The rearrangement uses TRBV2 and TRBJ2-7; D possibly corresponds to TRBD1 (7 bases). The germline V gene has CDR1 SNHLY and CDR2 FYNNEI. The CDR3 has 13 residues. V lost 6 bases, J lost 3 bases, and 12 bases lay in between. CDR3 residues: CASSRGTGYEQYF. The CDR3 region has the DNA TGTGCCAGCAGCAGGGGGACTGGCTACGAGCAGTACTTC.

The chain is built from TRBV14 and TRBJ2-7; TRBD1 is a possible D gene (6 bases). Trimming removed 4 bases from V and 4 bases from J, with 11 bases in between. CDR1 SGHDN and CDR2 FVKESK come from the germline V gene. The CDR3 consists of 13 residues. The CDR3 region is CASSRLTGYEQYF. In DNA form, the CDR3 reads TGTGCCAGCAGCCGCCTAACAGGGTACGAGCAGTACTTC.

The chain is built from TRBV27 and TRBJ2-7; 14 nucleotides agree with TRBD2. The V gene's germline CDR1 is MNHEY and CDR2 SMNVEV (reference sequence). This CDR3 region has 17 residues. V gave up 10 bases and J gave up 0 bases; unmatched junction bases: 11. This CDR3 is CATAGTSGGLSSYEQYF. For the CDR3, the DNA is TGTGCCACCGCCGGGACTAGCGGGGGCTTGAGCTCCTACGAGCAGTACTTC.

This clone was counted only a few times. This chain joins TRBV5-4 and TRBJ2-1; 7 nucleotides agree with TRBD2. Germline CDR1 reads SGHNT; CDR2 reads YYREEE (reference sequence). The trim removed 4 bases at V and 4 bases at J, leaving 14 bases unmatched. The CDR3 extends over 17 amino acids. The CDR3 loop is CASSVGDSSGVYNEQFF. CDR3 in DNA: TGTGCCAGCAGCGTCGGAGATTCTAGCGGAGTATACAATGAGCAGTTCTTC.

The genes are TRBV7-6 and TRBJ2-7; D might be TRBD1 (6 bases). Trimming took off 4 bases at V and 4 bases at J, with 17 bases between the two ends. The CDR3 length is 15 residues. From germline, CDR1 is SGHVS and CDR2 FNYEAQ. Here the CDR3 DNA reads TGTGCCAGCAGCTCAATCAACAGGGAAGGATACGAGCAGTACTTC. As protein: CASSSINREGYEQYF.

The chain couples TRBV11-1 to TRBJ2-7, with D possibly TRBD1 on 7 matching bases. Germline V gives CDR1 SGHAT, CDR2 FQDESV (reference sequence). This CDR3 has 16 residues. The V gene lost 1 base and the J gene lost 6 bases, with 19 bases spanning the gap. CDR3 in amino acids: CASSLGQGGLTSEQYF. The CDR3 coding sequence is TGTGCCAGCAGCTTAGGGCAGGGGGGTTTAACGAGCGAGCAGTACTTC.

The V call is TRBV30, the J call TRBJ1-1; a weak D match, TRBD1 (6 bases). CDR1 is GTSNPN and CDR2 is SVGIG in the germline V gene (reference sequence). Trimming removed 5 bases from V and 7 bases from J, with 17 bases in between. This CDR3 contains 13 residues. The CDR3: CAWDPAQGIEAFF. The CDR3 DNA is TGTGCCTGGGACCCGGCGCAGGGGATTGAAGCTTTCTTT. Full variable domain (missing parts from reference TRBV30 and TRBJ1-1): SQTIHQWPATLVQPVGSPLSLECTVEGTSNPNLYWYRQAAGRGLQLLFYSVGIGQISSEVPQNLSASRPQDRQFILSSKKLLLSDSGFYLCAWDPAQGIEAFFGQGTRLTVV.

In DNA form, the CDR3 reads TGTGCCAGCAGCCAGACAGGGGAGTTATGGGACGAGCAGTACTTC. It translates to CASSQTGELWDEQYF. This chain joins TRBV14 and TRBJ2-7, with 8 nucleotides matching TRBD1. Germline V CDR1 and CDR2: SGHDN, FVKESK. Trimming took 3 bases from V and 5 from J; bases not matched to a gene: 9. The CDR3 loop spans 15 amino acids.